This passage covers 28 T cell receptor beta chains from one sample sequenced in a study of graft-versus-host responses after intestinal transplantation. Antigens for these TCRs are unknown. TCRdb keeps only in-frame clones here, not all; method: immunoSEQ multiplex PCR. This table has over 45,000 clones, more than 70% appearing once. The input for sequencing was unstimulated CD4+ T cells sorted from spleen or lymph node cells, taken before transplant. These receptors were taken from a human donor who was the organ donor for an intestinal transplant.

The chain links TRBV21-1 to TRBJ2-1; the table's D call of TRBD2 was not tested on the DNA. TRBV21-1 is assigned pseudogene status. The CDR3 contains 14 residues. As DNA, the CDR3 is TGTGCCAGCAGCAAACGAAACTCGATCCATTCGCAGTTCTTC. Translation: CASSKRNSIHSQFF.

The chain joins TRBV9 to TRBJ2-3, with a tentative D call TRBD2 (5 bases). V lost 0 bases and J 5 bases, leaving 13 bases between the germline ends. This CDR3 spans 15 amino acids. The germline gives CDR1 SGDLS, CDR2 YYNGEE. The CDR3 nucleotides are TGTGCCAGCAGCGTAGGCGGGCTAGCAATAGATACGCAGTATTTT. Its protein product is CASSVGGLAIDTQYF.

This rearrangement joins TRBV4-2 to TRBJ2-6; tentatively, D is TRBD1 (6 bases). V was trimmed by 4 bases and J by 0 bases, leaving 10 bases between them. The CDR3 length is 16 residues. The germline V gene encodes CDR1 LGHNA and CDR2 YNFKEQ. Here the CDR3 reads CASSPTGTSGANVLTF. The CDR3, as DNA: TGTGCCAGCAGCCCGACAGGCACCTCTGGGGCCAACGTCCTGACTTTC.

The chain carries TRBV2 and TRBJ1-1; D gene unclear. CDR1 and CDR2 (germline): SNHLY, FYNNEI. This CDR3 is built from 14 residues. The V end was cut by 7 bases, the J end by 8 bases, with 20 bases between. The CDR3, as DNA: TGTGCCAGCACCGTCGGAGGACCCGGAGGGGAAGCTTTCTTT. Residues: CASTVGGPGGEAFF.

This chain joins TRBV10-1 and TRBJ2-5; TRBD1 matches at 7 bases. CDR3 size: 13 residues. The J segment lost 2 bases and the V segment lost 6 bases, leaving 3 bases of the junction unmatched. The germline V gene has CDR1 WNHNN and CDR2 SYGVQD (reference sequence). The chain's CDR3 is CASRPGQQETQYF. CDR3 DNA sequence: TGCGCCAGCAGACCGGGACAGCAAGAGACCCAGTACTTC.

The genes are TRBV5-1 and TRBJ2-7; 8 bases are shared with TRBD1. The CDR3 sequence is 13 residues long. CDR1 and CDR2 from the germline V gene are SGHRS and YFSETQ. The junction had 7 bases not matched to a gene; V was cut back by 7 bases and J by 4 bases. The CDR3: CASAETGAYEQYF. The CDR3 DNA reads as TGCGCCAGCGCCGAGACAGGGGCGTACGAGCAGTACTTC.

The chain is built from TRBV28 and TRBJ2-1; 13 nucleotides match TRBD2. The CDR3 is made up of 15 amino acids. After removal of 4 bases from V and 7 bases from J, the junction contained 4 bases not matched to a gene. Germline CDR1 MDHEN, CDR2 SYDVKM. This CDR3 is CASSWTSGSWNEQFF. The CDR3 DNA follows: TGTGCCAGCAGTTGGACTAGCGGGAGTTGGAATGAGCAGTTCTTC.

The chain links TRBV9 to TRBJ2-3; 7 bases align to TRBD2. Per the germline V gene, CDR1 is SGDLS and CDR2 is YYNGEE. The CDR3 is 16 amino acids. With V trimmed by 4 bases and J by 3 bases, 11 bases remained unmatched. The CDR3, as DNA: TGTGCCAGCAGCACCGACTGGCGGGAGTTGACAGATACGCAGTATTTT. As protein: CASSTDWRELTDTQYF.

The J gene is TRBJ2-1, the V gene TRBV5-1; possibly TRBD2 for D (6 bases). The CDR3 extends over 16 amino acids. Germline lookup yields CDR1 SGHRS and CDR2 YFSETQ. V shed 4 bases and J shed 15 bases, with 29 bases lying between them. This CDR3 reads CASSTGGEAGSLGGFF. CDR3 DNA: TGCGCCAGCAGCACTGGCGGTGAAGCGGGCTCATTGGGGGGGTTCTTC.

The chain joins TRBV5-6 to TRBJ1-2; 8 nucleotides align to TRBD1. With V trimmed by 3 bases and J by 3 bases, 10 bases remained unmatched. Germline V CDR1 and CDR2: SGHDT, YYEEEE. This CDR3 is built from 16 residues. DNA for the CDR3: TGTGCCAGCAGCTCGGTCATGGACAGGGAATACTATGGCTACACCTTC. It yields the protein CASSSVMDREYYGYTF.

This chain connects TRBV28 to TRBJ2-7, with 7 bases that match TRBD1. Germline V gene data show CDR1 as MDHEN and CDR2 as SYDVKM. V lost 6 bases to trimming and J lost 0 bases; unmatched junction nucleotides: 11. This CDR3 contains 16 residues. CDR3 DNA: TGTGCCAGCAGCGACCCCCGGGACAGTGCCTCCTACGAGCAGTACTTC. This encodes CASSDPRDSASYEQYF.

The chain couples TRBV6-1 to TRBJ1-2; TRBD1 matches at 8 bases. From germline, CDR1 is MNHNS and CDR2 SASEGT. With 0 bases clipped from V and 7 bases from J, the junction kept 10 bases outside the gene matches. CDR3 size: 16 residues. The CDR3 region is CASSEAGDRRTGGYTF. The CDR3 nucleotides are TGTGCCAGCAGTGAAGCGGGGGACAGGCGAACTGGTGGCTACACCTTC.

The V call is TRBV28, the J call TRBJ2-5; 10 bases are shared with TRBD2. The germline gives CDR1 MDHEN, CDR2 SYDVKM. With 7 bases clipped from V and 2 bases from J, the junction kept 10 bases outside the gene matches. This CDR3 region has 16 residues. The CDR3 DNA is TGTGCCAGCACCCTCCGACTAGCGGGCAAGCAAGAGACCCAGTACTTC. Encoded protein: CASTLRLAGKQETQYF. The entire variable domain, with the rest obtained from reference TRBV28 and TRBJ2-5, is as follows: DVKVTQSSRYLVKRTGEKVFLECVQDMDHENMFWYRQDPGLGLRLIYFSYDVKMKEKGDIPEGYSVSREKKERFSLILESASTNQTSMYLCASTLRLAGKQETQYFGPGTRLLVL.

This clone has just one count. This chain links TRBV30 with TRBJ2-7; 8 nucleotides line up with TRBD1. The CDR3 runs to 14 residues. The germline gives CDR1 GTSNPN, CDR2 SVGIG (reference sequence). Trimming cost V 1 base and J 4 bases; bases outside gene matches: 6. The DNA for the CDR3 is TGTGCCTGGAGTGGGTTGGACAGGGAGTACGAGCAGTACTTC. It encodes CAWSGLDREYEQYF.

V gene TRBV5-1 combines with J gene TRBJ2-1; TRBD1 is a possible D gene (6 bases). The V end was cut by 3 bases, the J end by 5 bases, with 18 bases between. The CDR3 sequence is 16 residues long. Germline V gene lookup returns CDR1 SGHRS and CDR2 YFSETQ. The CDR3 DNA reads as TGCGCCAGCAGCTCCCAGCCCGACAGGTCAAACAATGAGCAGTTCTTC. Protein product: CASSSQPDRSNNEQFF.

The chain has TRBV7-9 and TRBJ1-2; D may be TRBD1 (5 bases). CDR3 size: 13 residues. V lost 0 bases and J 3 bases, leaving 5 bases between the germline ends. Germline assignment: CDR1 SEHNR and CDR2 FQNEAQ (reference sequence). The CDR3 DNA sequence: TGTGCCAGCAGCTTAGCAGGGGACTATGGCTACACCTTC. This gives the protein CASSLAGDYGYTF.

This chain uses TRBV7-9 with TRBJ2-4; no firm D call. V was shortened by 4 bases and J by 3 bases, with 10 bases between the two germline ends. The germline gives CDR1 SEHNR, CDR2 FQNEAQ (reference sequence). This CDR3 is built from 14 residues. The CDR3 nucleotides read TGTGCCAGCAGCTATGCTGTAGACAAAAACATTCAGTACTTC. It translates to CASSYAVDKNIQYF.

The chain joins TRBV11-1 to TRBJ2-2; D might be TRBD2 (5 bases). Germline V lookup: CDR1 SGHAT, CDR2 FQDESV (reference sequence). With 7 bases removed from V and 0 bases from J, the gap between germline ends came to 15 bases. The CDR3 totals 16 residues. CDR3 bases: TGTGCCAGCACCAAGACCGGGGAAGCGAACACCGGGGAGCTGTTTTTT. Residues: CASTKTGEANTGELFF.

The CDR3 sequence: CASSLVGLAGGLAYEQYF. In DNA, the CDR3 is TGTGCCAGCAGTTTGGTGGGACTAGCGGGAGGATTGGCGTACGAGCAGTACTTC. J is TRBJ2-7 and V is TRBV27, with 15 bases identical to TRBD2. The V gene's germline CDR1 is MNHEY and CDR2 SMNVEV (reference sequence). The V gene end was trimmed by 3 bases and the J gene end by 4 bases; junction bases not matched to a gene: 10. The CDR3 loop spans 18 amino acids.

The V gene is TRBV12-5, the J gene TRBJ2-1, with TRBD2 identical over 7 bases. CDR1 is LGHNT and CDR2 is FRNRAP in the germline V gene. Trimming cost V 4 bases and J 3 bases; bases outside gene matches: 9. This CDR3 spans 16 amino acids. The CDR3 bases are TGTGCTAGTGGTTCATGGGCCGGCGGGGGCTACAATGAGCAGTTCTTC. Protein sequence: CASGSWAGGGYNEQFF.

The rearrangement uses TRBV29-1 and TRBJ1-1; D gene ambiguous. In germline, CDR1 is SQVTM, CDR2 ANQGSEA. V lost 1 base to trimming and J lost 6 bases, with 12 bases between them. The length of the CDR3 is 13 residues. The CDR3 DNA reads as TGCAGCGTTGAAGCCCACGGGTTGGCTGAAGCTTTCTTT. Residues: CSVEAHGLAEAFF.

The rearrangement joins TRBV7-9 to TRBJ2-3; TRBD2 matches 9 bases. Germline CDR1 SEHNR, CDR2 FQNEAQ (reference sequence). This CDR3 has 15 amino acids. Trimming removed 2 bases from V and 9 bases from J; junction bases left unmatched: 9. Here the CDR3 DNA reads TGTGCCAGCAGCTTATGGGGTAGCGGGAGTAAGACGCAGTATTTT. Translating gives CASSLWGSGSKTQYF.

The chain is built from TRBV10-3 and TRBJ2-7; maybe TRBD2 (6 bases). The CDR3 consists of 15 residues. Germline V gene data show CDR1 as ENHRY and CDR2 as SYGVKD. V gave up 6 bases and J gave up 3 bases, with 18 bases separating them. The CDR3 protein is CAISALAGMGYEQYF. CDR3 coding DNA: TGTGCCATCAGCGCACTGGCGGGAATGGGCTACGAGCAGTACTTC.

On this clone itself: The sample contains more than one DNA sequence encoding this CDR3. This rearrangement joins TRBV7-2 to TRBJ1-1, with a tentative D call TRBD1 (6 bases). V was shortened by 4 bases and J by 5 bases, with 8 bases between the two germline ends. This CDR3 has 12 residues. CDR1 SGHTA and CDR2 FQGNSA come from the germline V gene. This CDR3 is CASSSTGTEAFF. DNA for the CDR3: TGTGCCAGCAGCTCCACAGGGACTGAAGCTTTCTTT. Looking up the rest from reference TRBV7-2 and TRBJ1-1 gives the full variable domain: GAGVSQSPSNKVTEKGKDVELRCDPISGHTALYWYRQSLGQGLEFLIYFQGNSAPDKSGLPSDRFSAERTGGSVSTLTIQRTQQEDSAVYLCASSSTGTEAFFGQGTRLTVV.

The rearrangement links TRBV5-1 to TRBJ2-1, with D unclear. Trimming removed 2 bases from V and 5 bases from J, with 2 bases in between. The CDR3 runs to 11 residues. Germline loops: CDR1 SGHRS, CDR2 YFSETQ. CDR3 bases: TGCGCCAGCAGCTTCGACAATGAGCAGTTCTTC. As protein: CASSFDNEQFF.

The gene calls are TRBV29-1 and TRBJ2-1; TRBD2 matches at 9 bases. The J segment lost 6 bases and the V segment lost 8 bases, leaving 11 bases of the junction unmatched. CDR3 size: 14 residues. CDR1 SQVTM and CDR2 ANQGSEA come from the germline V gene. In DNA, the CDR3 is TGCAGCACATGGGGCGGGAGGGTAGGCAATGAGCAGTTCTTC. Its translation is CSTWGGRVGNEQFF.

The chain employs TRBV6-6 and TRBJ1-5; D remains ambiguous. CDR3 length: 14 amino acids. Germline loops: CDR1 MNHNY, CDR2 SVGAGI (reference sequence). V shed 4 bases and J shed 7 bases, with 14 bases lying between them. Here the CDR3 DNA reads TGTGCCAGCAGTTCCTCCTCAGTATACCAGCCCCAGCATTTT. This translates into CASSSSSVYQPQHF.

The chain combines TRBV13 with TRBJ2-7; D possibly corresponds to TRBD2 (6 bases). Trimming shortened V by 6 bases and J by 3 bases, and 18 bases separated the two germline ends. In germline, CDR1 is PRHDT, CDR2 FYEKMQ (reference sequence). The CDR3 is 15 residues long. CDR3 loop: CASSRAKGLNYEQYF. In DNA, the CDR3 is TGTGCCAGCAGTCGAGCAAAGGGACTTAACTACGAGCAGTACTTC.